What follows are 3 T cell receptor beta chains derived from one specimen sequenced in a study of Tregs in tolerant kidney transplant recipients. Only in-frame clones appear in the TCRdb table, and some are missing; sequencing was by immunoSEQ multiplex PCR. The top ten clones hold about 0.5% of a sample with over 60,000 clones, nearly 98% of them seen once. The sequences come from CD4+ T cells from blood, collected before the transplant. Source of these receptors: a human donor who received a combined kidney and bone marrow transplant.

CDR3: CASSSPDRDTQYF. The CDR3 region has the DNA TGCGCCAGCAGCTCCCCGGACAGAGATACGCAGTATTTT. The chain carries TRBV4-1 and TRBJ2-3; possible D gene TRBD1, 6 bases. The CDR3 has 13 amino acids. Germline V gene lookup returns CDR1 MGHRA and CDR2 YSYEKL. The germline V and J ends were trimmed by 5 bases and 5 bases, with 11 bases remaining between them.

The chain combines TRBV7-9 with TRBJ1-4; tentative D call: TRBD1 (5 bases). This CDR3 has 15 amino acids. Germline V gene sequence: CDR1 SEHNR, CDR2 FQNEAQ (reference sequence). The ends were cut back, 2 bases at V and 1 base at J, with 8 bases in the middle. The DNA for the CDR3 is TGTGCCAGCAGCTTATACGGGGGAACTAATGAAAAACTGTTTTTT. It specifies CASSLYGGTNEKLFF.

The chain joins TRBV2 to TRBJ1-6; possible D gene TRBD1, 6 bases. The CDR3 contains 12 residues. CDR1 and CDR2 (germline): SNHLY, FYNNEI. CDR3 in DNA: TGTGTCCACAGGGTGGATAATTCACCCCTCCACTTT. Its protein product is CVHRVDNSPLHF.